The following is a TCR beta chain sequence with its context. This CDR3 has 14 amino acids. CDR1 and CDR2 (germline): MNHEY, SVGAGI. V gave up 6 bases and J gave up 5 bases; unmatched junction bases: 10. Constant-region reverse primers amplified full-length variable regions, followed by semi-nested Nested Universal Primer A PCR. TCRdb itself ran the 5' RACE reads through MiXCR, one entry per CDR3 protein. Counted here are approximately 30,000 distinct CDR3 sequences, approximately 25% occurring once; the ten biggest clones make up roughly 4.5%. The clonotype was recovered from a female donor with breast cancer. The chain employs TRBV6-5 and TRBJ2-7; 7 nucleotides align to TRBD1. Sequencing was performed on memory CD4+ T cells sorted from blood. Regarding subset: memory CD4+ T cells, CD4+CD45RO+CD25-. The chain's CDR3 is CASSSGTELHEQYF. DNA of the CDR3: TGTGCCAGCAGCTCCGGGACAGAACTCCACGAGCAGTACTTC.